A single sample is the source of the 18 T cell receptor beta chains below, sequenced in a study of T cells after yellow fever vaccination. TCRdb used MiXCR to reprocess the 5' RACE reads, holding one entry per CDR3 protein. This table has some 350,000 distinct CDR3 sequences, under 5% appearing once. The starting material was PBMCs, obtained 5 days after the yellow fever booster vaccination. Receptors originate from a man younger than 30 who received the YFV17D yellow fever vaccine.

This clonotype was found many times. The J gene is TRBJ1-4, the V gene TRBV28; D might be TRBD1 (5 bases). CDR1 MDHEN and CDR2 SYDVKM come from the germline V gene. Trimming shortened V by 4 bases and J by 0 bases, and 9 bases separated the two germline ends. CDR3 length: 15 residues. This CDR3 reads CASSSRDATNEKLFF. The DNA of the CDR3 is TGTGCCAGCAGTTCAAGGGACGCAACTAATGAAAAACTGTTTTTT. The complete variable domain, with remaining parts taken from reference TRBV28 and TRBJ1-4, reads DVKVTQSSRYLVKRTGEKVFLECVQDMDHENMFWYRQDPGLGLRLIYFSYDVKMKEKGDIPEGYSVSREKKERFSLILESASTNQTSMYLCASSSRDATNEKLFFGSGTQLSVL.

This clonotype was detected many times. The rearrangement links TRBV7-6 to TRBJ2-5, with D perhaps assigned TRBD1 or TRBD2 (5 bases each). Looked up from germline, CDR1 is SGHVS and CDR2 is FNYEAQ. With 5 bases removed from V and 4 bases from J, the gap between germline ends came to 17 bases. The CDR3 spans 15 residues. CDR3 amino acids: CASSRGGFEGETQYF. The CDR3 DNA reads as TGTGCCAGCAGCCGGGGCGGGTTTGAGGGAGAGACCCAGTACTTC. Full variable domain (remainder filled in from reference TRBV7-6 and TRBJ2-5): GAGVSQSPRYKVTKRGQDVALRCDPISGHVSLYWYRQALGQGPEFLTYFNYEAQQDKSGLPNDRFSAERPEGSISTLTIQRTEQRDSAMYRCASSRGGFEGETQYFGPGTRLLVL.

The genes are TRBV5-1 and TRBJ1-6; D is ambiguous. V was pared by 3 bases and J by 5 bases, with 9 bases between. This CDR3 contains 14 residues. Germline-derived CDR1 and CDR2 are SGHRS and YFSETQ. The chain's CDR3 is CASSSDNHNSPLHF. CDR3 bases: TGCGCCAGCAGCTCCGACAACCATAATTCACCCCTCCACTTT.

The chain carries TRBV7-2 and TRBJ1-1; TRBD1 aligns across 9 bases. With V trimmed by 0 bases and J by 4 bases, 12 bases remained unmatched. CDR1 and CDR2 (germline): SGHTA, FQGNSA. The CDR3 is made up of 18 amino acids. CDR3: CASSLASGQGREGTEAFF. The CDR3 nucleotides are TGTGCCAGCAGCTTAGCGTCCGGACAGGGGCGAGAAGGCACTGAAGCTTTCTTT.

This chain joins TRBV5-5 and TRBJ2-5, with TRBD1 matching 9 bases. The germline V gene has CDR1 SGHKS and CDR2 YYEKEE (reference sequence). J gave up 6 bases and V 3 bases, and 9 bases lay outside the gene matches. CDR3 length: 15 residues. CDR3 in amino acids: CASSSSRDRVQTQYF. The CDR3 bases are TGTGCCAGCAGCTCGTCCCGGGACAGGGTACAGACCCAGTACTTC.

This clonotype appeared a few times. At one end, the junction sequence differs from germline, possibly due to a read error. The chain is built from TRBV19 and TRBJ2-2, with 8 bases lining up with TRBD2. The CDR3 length is 12 residues. Germline-derived CDR1 and CDR2 are LNHDA and SQIVND (reference sequence). The CDR3 bases are TGCATCACTAGCGGCTACACCGGGGAGCTGTTTTTT. Its translation is CITSGYTGELFF. Combining the CDR3 with reference TRBV19 and TRBJ2-2 gives the whole variable domain DGGITQSPKYLFRKEGQNVTLSCEQNLNHDAMYWYRQDPGQGLRLIYYSQIVNDFQKGDIAEGYSVSREKKESFPLTVTSAQKNPTAFYLCITSGYTGELFFGEGSRLTVL.

This clonotype was seen a few times. V is TRBV20-1 and J is TRBJ2-7; 8 positions match TRBD2. The length of the CDR3 is 13 residues. J lost 3 bases, V lost 3 bases, and 4 bases had no gene match. CDR1 DFQATT and CDR2 SNEGSKA come from the germline V gene (reference sequence). This CDR3 reads CSASPGGFYEQYF. CDR3 nucleotides: TGCAGTGCTAGCCCGGGGGGGTTCTACGAGCAGTACTTC.

This clonotype has a count of ten or more. The chain joins TRBV29-1 to TRBJ2-7; 10 bases agree with TRBD2. The CDR3 extends over 13 amino acids. With V trimmed by 6 bases and J by 2 bases, 4 bases remained unmatched. Germline V gene data show CDR1 as SQVTM and CDR2 as ANQGSEA. CDR3 residues: CSVRTSGAYEQYF. The DNA for the CDR3 is TGCAGCGTCCGGACTAGCGGCGCCTACGAGCAGTACTTC.

This clonotype was found a few times. This chain links TRBV6-2 or TRBV6-3 with TRBJ1-2; D gene uncertain. CDR3 length: 13 residues. The V gene's germline CDR1 is MNHEY and CDR2 SVGEGT. V lost 7 bases to trimming and J lost 5 bases, with 14 bases between them. DNA of the CDR3: TGTGCCAGCACCCCAAGGACGGATTATGGCTACACCTTC. As protein: CASTPRTDYGYTF.

This clonotype was detected ten times or more. This CDR3 is CASSQDRFSNQPQHF. CDR3 coding DNA: TGCGCCAGCAGCCAAGACAGGTTTAGCAATCAGCCCCAGCATTTT. The rearrangement links TRBV4-3 to TRBJ1-5; D not resolved. Trimming removed 0 bases from V and 0 bases from J, with 6 bases in between. This CDR3 is 15 amino acids long. Looked up from germline, CDR1 is LGHNA and CDR2 is YSLEER.

This clonotype was found many times. V is TRBV9 and J is TRBJ2-2; D is unclear. Looked up from germline, CDR1 is SGDLS and CDR2 is YYNGEE. Trimming pared 0 bases from V and 5 bases from J, leaving 11 bases between. This CDR3 contains 15 residues. Here the CDR3 DNA reads TGTGCCAGCAGCGTAGTAGAGACGGGTACCGGGGAGCTGTTTTTT. Amino acid sequence: CASSVVETGTGELFF.

The CDR3 region has the DNA TGCAGCGTCCGGGGGACAGGGGGGGCTCAGCCCCAGCATTTT. Translated, it gives CSVRGTGGAQPQHF. The V gene is TRBV29-1, the J gene TRBJ1-5, with 11 positions matching TRBD1. Looked up from germline, CDR1 is SQVTM and CDR2 is ANQGSEA. The CDR3 totals 14 residues. J gave up 6 bases and V 6 bases, and 7 bases lay outside the gene matches.

The chain combines TRBV7-2 with TRBJ2-7; D call uncertain. The ends were cut back, 5 bases at V and 6 bases at J, with 14 bases in the middle. This CDR3 has 13 residues. Germline CDR1 reads SGHTA; CDR2 reads FQGNSA. The CDR3 DNA is TGTGCCAGCAGCCCCCCCGGGTCGGGCGAGCAGTACTTC. The encoded protein is CASSPPGSGEQYF.

The genes are TRBV4-3 and TRBJ2-5; maybe TRBD2 (6 bases). Germline CDR1 reads LGHNA; CDR2 reads YSLEER. Trimming removed 0 bases from V and 1 base from J, with 12 bases in between. The CDR3 is 16 residues long. The CDR3 spells CASSQEGGGLQETQYF. DNA of the CDR3: TGCGCCAGCAGCCAAGAGGGCGGAGGGCTCCAAGAGACCCAGTACTTC.

V gene TRBV6-6 combines with J gene TRBJ1-1; D remains unclear. Trimming removed 2 bases from V and 1 base from J, with 11 bases in between. CDR1 and CDR2 (germline): MNHNY, SVGAGI (reference sequence). The CDR3 totals 15 residues. CDR3 amino acids: CASSYRSVANTEAFF. Written as DNA, the CDR3 is TGTGCCAGCAGTTACCGGAGCGTGGCGAACACTGAAGCTTTCTTT.

The sample holds one count of this clonotype. The gene calls are TRBV3-1 and TRBJ1-2; tentatively, D is TRBD1 (6 bases). Trimming cost V 6 bases and J 1 base, with 12 bases left between them. Germline lookup yields CDR1 LGHDT and CDR2 YNNKEL (reference sequence). The CDR3 is 14 residues long. The CDR3 here is CASRGGEINYGYTF. The DNA for the CDR3 is TGTGCCAGCAGAGGGGGAGAAATTAACTATGGCTACACCTTC.

This clonotype was detected a few times. The genes are TRBV7-2 and TRBJ1-4; 8 positions match TRBD1. The CDR3 length is 15 residues. V gave up 5 bases and J gave up 5 bases; unmatched junction bases: 7. Germline V gene sequence: CDR1 SGHTA, CDR2 FQGNSA. CDR3 loop: CASSRWTGTNEKLFF. CDR3 bases: TGTGCCAGCAGCAGATGGACAGGGACCAATGAAAAACTGTTTTTT.

The chain joins TRBV4-1 to TRBJ2-1; 13 bases line up with TRBD2. The CDR3 extends over 16 amino acids. Trimming removed 2 bases from V and 9 bases from J; junction bases left unmatched: 7. Germline CDR1 reads MGHRA; CDR2 reads YSYEKL. This CDR3 reads CASSQLLAGGQGEQFF. In DNA form, the CDR3 reads TGCGCCAGCAGCCAATTACTAGCGGGGGGGCAGGGTGAGCAGTTCTTC.